The T cell receptor beta chain under discussion was sequenced for a study of circulating and synovial CD4+ cells in juvenile arthritis. Study-level points and caveats: Measured synovium overlap likely understates the true shared repertoire.

Samples derive from patients with active juvenile idiopathic arthritis. Here immunoSEQ multiplex PCR was the method, and the copy in TCRdb shows in-frame clones only, minus some. In the table there are tens of thousands of clones, approximately 94% of which are singletons. As for this clone: What it recognizes is unknown.

After removal of 1 base from V and 12 bases from J, the junction contained 3 bases not matched to a gene. This CDR3 spans 13 amino acids. Germline V lookup: CDR1 SGDLS, CDR2 YYNGEE. The sample comprised CD4+ T cells from blood. The TCR sequence derives from a human donor with juvenile idiopathic arthritis. The rearrangement joins TRBV9 to TRBJ2-2; 10 nucleotides agree with TRBD2. The DNA of the CDR3 is TGTGCCAGCAGCGTAACTAGCGGGGATAAGCTGTTTTTT. As protein: CASSVTSGDKLFF.